These 22 T cell receptor beta chains came from one sample sequenced in a study of shared clonotypes between healthy human individuals. Method: immunoSEQ multiplex PCR; TCRdb's copy keeps in-frame clones and lacks some. Seen here are some 900,000 clones, approximately 80% observed once, and the top ten hold nearly 1.5%. Sequences were obtained from memory CD4+ T cells sorted from blood. The subset here: CD45RA-negative fraction. All receptors derive from a man younger than 35 in good health.

About this clone: The sample contains more than one DNA sequence encoding this CDR3. The chain has TRBV9 and TRBJ1-5; 11 positions agree with TRBD1. The CDR3 contains 15 residues. Germline lookup yields CDR1 SGDLS and CDR2 YYNGEE. J was trimmed by 7 bases and V by 3 bases; bases with no gene match: 6. The CDR3 loop is CASSAGQGANQPQHF. Here the CDR3 DNA reads TGTGCCAGCAGCGCCGGACAGGGGGCTAACCAGCCCCAGCATTTT.

The rearrangement joins TRBV7-2 to TRBJ1-5; 9 bases are a match to TRBD1. Unmatched junction bases numbered 8, after V lost 1 base and J lost 7 bases. The CDR3 totals 16 residues. Germline CDR1 and CDR2: SGHTA and FQGNSA. Here the CDR3 DNA reads TGTGCCAGCAGCTTAGGCCAGGGACAGGGCCGACAGCCCCAGCATTTT. Encoded protein: CASSLGQGQGRQPQHF.

This chain connects TRBV5-6 to TRBJ1-1; TRBD1 matches 9 bases. The CDR3 consists of 14 residues. V dropped 5 bases and J dropped 1; count of bases not matched to a gene: 3. The germline CDR1 and CDR2 sequences are SGHDT and YYEEEE. CDR3: CASRGQGANTEAFF. Here the CDR3 DNA reads TGTGCCAGCAGGGGACAGGGAGCGAACACTGAAGCTTTCTTT.

The chain joins TRBV5-1 to TRBJ1-6; D is undetermined. The germline V gene has CDR1 SGHRS and CDR2 YFSETQ. The V end lost 5 bases, the J end lost 2 bases, and 14 bases lay between the germline ends. This CDR3 contains 16 residues. CDR3 sequence reads: CASSRATETYNSPLHF. The CDR3 nucleotides read TGCGCCAGCAGTAGGGCCACAGAAACCTATAATTCACCCCTCCACTTT.

The rearrangement joins TRBV5-1 to TRBJ1-1; 7 bases align to TRBD1. V dropped 4 bases and J dropped 3; count of bases not matched to a gene: 6. This CDR3 is 14 amino acids long. In germline, CDR1 is SGHRS, CDR2 YFSETQ. CDR3: CASSVGQEDTEAFF. CDR3 DNA: TGCGCCAGCAGCGTTGGACAGGAGGACACTGAAGCTTTCTTT.

The chain carries TRBV29-1 and TRBJ1-2; TRBD1 might be the D (5 bases). With 6 bases removed from V and 4 bases from J, the gap between germline ends came to 18 bases. The CDR3 consists of 14 residues. Germline V gene lookup returns CDR1 SQVTM and CDR2 ANQGSEA. CDR3 nucleotide sequence: TGCAGCGTGCCCGTATCAGGGTCTGGCTATGGCTACACCTTC. Translated: CSVPVSGSGYGYTF.

This clone occurred a few times. This sequence joins TRBV5-6 and TRBJ1-1, with a tentative D call TRBD1 (5 bases). CDR1 is SGHDT, CDR2 YYEEEE, per germline. Trimming took 2 bases from V and 0 from J, leaving 11 bases between them. This CDR3 is built from 15 residues. CDR3 nucleotides: TGTGCCAGCAGCTTCGCGGGACGGATGAACACTGAAGCTTTCTTT. Its protein is CASSFAGRMNTEAFF.

This clone has more than one count but fewer than ten. The genes are TRBV11-3 and TRBJ2-5; 7 bases match TRBD2. The CDR3 extends over 13 amino acids. Per germline, CDR1 SGHNT and CDR2 YENEEA. Trimming at V came to 5 bases and at J to 4 bases, leaving 4 bases not matched to a gene. The DNA of the CDR3 is TGTGCCAGCAGCAGGGAGGGCGCAGAGACCCAGTACTTC. Its protein product is CASSREGAETQYF.

With regard to this clone: Other DNA sequences of this sample code for an identical CDR3. V usage is TRBV5-1 and J usage is TRBJ2-3; D might be TRBD2 (5 bases). The V gene lost 0 bases and the J gene lost 1 base, with 6 bases spanning the gap. CDR3 length: 14 amino acids. Germline CDR1 SGHRS, CDR2 YFSETQ. The DNA for the CDR3 is TGCGCCAGCAGCTTGGTTAGCGGCACAGATACGCAGTATTTT. Its translation: CASSLVSGTDTQYF.

This clone appeared a few times. This chain joins TRBV6-1 and TRBJ1-1; a possible D gene is TRBD1 (5 bases). Germline CDR1 and CDR2: MNHNS and SASEGT. There are 13 residues in the CDR3. The germline V and J ends were trimmed by 6 bases and 2 bases, with 10 bases remaining between them. CDR3 protein: CASRPRDNTEAFF. As DNA, the CDR3 is TGTGCCAGCAGGCCAAGGGACAACACTGAAGCTTTCTTT.

The chain joins TRBV2 to TRBJ1-4; D remains ambiguous. The CDR3 sequence is 14 residues long. The V gene lost 6 bases and the J gene lost 0 bases, with 8 bases spanning the gap. Per the germline V gene, CDR1 is SNHLY and CDR2 is FYNNEI. The CDR3 here is CASRAIATNEKLFF. The CDR3 DNA is TGTGCCAGCAGGGCAATTGCAACTAATGAAAAACTGTTTTTT.

The J gene is TRBJ1-5, the V gene TRBV5-8; the D is unclear. Germline V gene lookup returns CDR1 SGHTS and CDR2 YDEGEE. CDR3 length: 11 residues. Trimming pared 4 bases from V and 4 bases from J, leaving 3 bases between. In DNA form, the CDR3 reads TGTGCCAGCAGCCAGAATCAGCCCCAGCATTTT. This sequence encodes CASSQNQPQHF.

CDR3 protein: CASSSGQMATNEKLFF. The CDR3 nucleotides read TGCGCCAGCAGCTCTGGCCAGATGGCAACTAATGAAAAACTGTTTTTT. J is TRBJ1-4 and V is TRBV5-1; D gene uncertain. This CDR3 has 16 amino acids. V dropped 3 bases and J dropped 0 bases, with 12 bases sitting between them. From germline, CDR1 is SGHRS and CDR2 YFSETQ.

V gene TRBV5-6 combines with J gene TRBJ2-7; maybe TRBD1 (6 bases). The CDR3 totals 16 residues. Trimming pared 6 bases from V and 0 bases from J, leaving 19 bases between. The germline CDR1 and CDR2 sequences are SGHDT and YYEEEE. CDR3 bases: TGTGCCAGCAACGATATGCGGCAGGGGAGCTCCTACGAGCAGTACTTC. This translates into CASNDMRQGSSYEQYF.

V and J are TRBV11-1 and TRBJ2-2; 8 bases are a match to TRBD1. The germline gives CDR1 SGHAT, CDR2 FQDESV (reference sequence). The CDR3 is 15 amino acids. Losses at the gene ends were 3 bases for V and 4 bases for J; bases not matched to a gene: 4. CDR3 sequence reads: CASSFLGQGTGELFF. In DNA, the CDR3 is TGTGCCAGCAGCTTCCTCGGACAGGGCACCGGGGAGCTGTTTTTT. Looking up the rest from reference TRBV11-1 and TRBJ2-2 gives the full variable domain: EAEVAQSPRYKITEKSQAVAFWCDPISGHATLYWYRQILGQGPELLVQFQDESVVDDSQLPKDRFSAERLKGVDSTLKIQPAELGDSAMYLCASSFLGQGTGELFFGEGSRLTVL.

The rearrangement uses TRBV2 and TRBJ2-3; 13 bases agree with TRBD2. Germline CDR1 and CDR2: SNHLY and FYNNEI. The CDR3 runs to 19 residues. V gave up 6 bases and J gave up 0 bases; unmatched junction bases: 12. CDR3 nucleotides: TGTGCCAGCAGGCTACCGGGACTAGCGGGGCACACTAGCACAGATACGCAGTATTTT. Its translation is CASRLPGLAGHTSTDTQYF.

The rearrangement links TRBV5-1 to TRBJ1-4; 7 nucleotides line up with TRBD1. CDR3 length: 14 residues. CDR1 and CDR2 (germline): SGHRS, YFSETQ. The V and J ends lost 4 bases and 5 bases, in that order; junction bases with no gene match: 5. CDR3 sequence: CASSTRDRNEKLFF. The CDR3, as DNA: TGCGCCAGCAGCACCCGGGACAGAAATGAAAAACTGTTTTTT.

The chain uses TRBV25-1 and TRBJ2-7, with 10 bases that match TRBD2. Looked up from germline, CDR1 is MGHDK and CDR2 is SYGVNS. This CDR3 contains 17 residues. The V and J ends lost 6 bases and 4 bases, in that order; junction bases with no gene match: 15. The CDR3 DNA sequence: TGTGCCAGCAGGAGTGGAGCGGGAGGGAACCGGGGGTACGAGCAGTACTTC. Translation gives CASRSGAGGNRGYEQYF.

J is TRBJ1-1 and V is TRBV4-1; D is ambiguous. Trimming took off 6 bases at V and 1 base at J, with 9 bases between the two ends. Germline CDR1 MGHRA, CDR2 YSYEKL. The CDR3 loop spans 13 amino acids. The CDR3 region has the DNA TGCGCCAGCAGTAGGTTGGAGAACACTGAAGCTTTCTTT. This codes for CASSRLENTEAFF.

The chain has TRBV4-1 and TRBJ2-5, with 15 bases identical to TRBD2. V was clipped by 4 bases and J by 5 bases; unmatched bases: 5. Per the germline V gene, CDR1 is MGHRA and CDR2 is YSYEKL. The CDR3 has 16 residues. CDR3 in DNA: TGCGCCAGCAGCCTCCGGACTAGCGGGGGGGCGGAGACCCAGTACTTC. Translating gives CASSLRTSGGAETQYF.

This chain uses TRBV6-5 with TRBJ1-1, with D uncertain. The CDR3 consists of 13 residues. Germline V CDR1 and CDR2: MNHEY, SVGAGI. The V and J ends lost 2 bases and 11 bases respectively, with 15 bases between them. In DNA, the CDR3 is TGTGCCAGCAGTTACGATCCCTTCCTCCCGGCTTTCTTT. This translates into CASSYDPFLPAFF.

A remark on this clone: In the same sample, other DNA sequences code for this CDR3. The rearrangement joins TRBV5-1 to TRBJ2-2, with D tentatively TRBD2 (5 bases). Trimming removed 4 bases at V and 3 bases at J, with 13 bases between. Germline V CDR1 and CDR2: SGHRS, YFSETQ. The CDR3 totals 15 residues. The CDR3 protein is CASSLEGADTGELFF. In nucleotides, the CDR3 is TGCGCCAGCAGCCTAGAGGGTGCGGACACCGGGGAGCTGTTTTTT.